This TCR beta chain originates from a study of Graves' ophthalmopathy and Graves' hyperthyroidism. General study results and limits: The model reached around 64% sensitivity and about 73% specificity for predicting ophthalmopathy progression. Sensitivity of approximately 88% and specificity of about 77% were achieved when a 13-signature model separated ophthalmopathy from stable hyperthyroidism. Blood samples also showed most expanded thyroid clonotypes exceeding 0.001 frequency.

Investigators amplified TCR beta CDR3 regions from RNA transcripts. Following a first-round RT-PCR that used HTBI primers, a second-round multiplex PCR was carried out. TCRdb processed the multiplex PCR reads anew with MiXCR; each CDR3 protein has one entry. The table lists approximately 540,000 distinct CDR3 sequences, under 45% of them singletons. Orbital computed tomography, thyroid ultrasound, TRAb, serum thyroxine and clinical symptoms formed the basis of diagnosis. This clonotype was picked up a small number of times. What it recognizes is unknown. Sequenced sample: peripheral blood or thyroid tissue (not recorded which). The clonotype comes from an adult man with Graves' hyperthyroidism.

The CDR3: CASSLSPPNTEAFF. CDR3 DNA: TGCGCCAGCAGCTTGTCTCCTCCGAACACTGAAGCTTTCTTT. The V call is TRBV5-1, the J call TRBJ1-1; D gene ambiguous. CDR3 length: 14 amino acids. The germline V gene has CDR1 SGHRS and CDR2 YFSETQ. Trimming shortened V by 1 base and J by 1 base, and 8 bases separated the two germline ends.